This T cell receptor (beta chain) was sequenced during a study of a mutant IDH1 vaccine in newly diagnosed glioma. Study-level information: Administration of eight vaccinations to patients took place in weeks 1, 3, 5, 7, 11, 15, 19, 23. The start of vaccination came 4-6 weeks after radiotherapy alone, or with temozolomide cycles.

Described time point: week 11, during vaccination. Vaccine doses each comprised 300 ug of mutant IDH1 20-mer peptide, with topical imiquimod. In the case of this clone: Its antigen is as yet unknown.

Some clones are missing from TCRdb's copy, which holds only in-frame ones; the method was immunoSEQ multiplex PCR. Among fewer than 35,000 clones listed, roughly three quarters were seen once. The germline V and J ends were trimmed by 2 bases and 8 bases, with 13 bases remaining between them. CDR1 SGHTA and CDR2 FQGTGA come from the germline V gene. This CDR3 contains 14 residues. The source material was PBMCs, sampled from a glioma patient whose treatment included an IDH1 peptide vaccine. The receptor was isolated from a man in his thirties or forties with glioma. The chain employs TRBV7-3 and TRBJ2-1; tentatively, D is TRBD2 (6 bases). The CDR3: CASSLSGAIYEQFF. The CDR3 nucleotides are TGTGCCAGCAGCTTATCGGGAGCTATCTATGAGCAGTTCTTC.